This is a list of T cell receptor beta chains from one sample in a study of T cells after yellow fever vaccination. TCRdb analysed the 5' RACE reads with MiXCR anew, one entry per CDR3 protein. In the table there are approximately 600,000 distinct CDR3 sequences, roughly an eighth of which are singletons. Here the sequenced sample was PBMCs, taken on the day of the yellow fever booster vaccination. All receptors derive from a man aged 25-40 years who received the YFV17D yellow fever vaccine. Both conserved end residues are part of each CDR3. The D gene is left open where the match is weak. Some rows mark clone size as missing; the rest say once, few, many or name a class of expanded clone.

>-|many|TRBJ1-4|TRBV27
TGTGCCAGCAGTTTATGGTCGGGGGGCGTCCGAGAAAAACTGTTTTTT
CASSLWSGGVREKLFF
>-|many|TRBJ2-5|TRBV28
TGTGCCAGCAGTTGGGCCTTTCATGGTGGCGAGACCCAGTACTTC
CASSWAFHGGETQYF
>-|-|TRBJ2-5|TRBV7-9
TGTGCCAGCAGCACGAACTGGGACGGGACCCAGTACTTC
CASSTNWDGTQYF
>-|few|TRBJ2-1|TRBV19
TGTGCCAGTTTGGGGAATGGGTGGGGGCGGGCTAGCGGCTACAATGAGCAGTTCTTC
CASLGNGWGRASGYNEQFF
>TRBD2|many|TRBJ2-3|TRBV6-5
TGTGCCAGCAGTTACTCCCCTAGCGGGATCGCAGATACGCAGTATTTT
CASSYSPSGIADTQYF
>TRBD2|few|TRBJ2-7|TRBV15
TGTGCCACCAGCAGAGATGGACTAGCGGGAGTTCAGTACTTC
CATSRDGLAGVQYF
>-|many|TRBJ2-7|TRBV28
TGTGCCAGCCGCCGCCAGAGCGGTACTTACGAGCAGTACTTC
CASRRQSGTYEQYF
>-|-|TRBJ1-1|TRBV20-1
TGCAGTGCGAGAGTTTCCACTGAAGCTTTCTTT
CSARVSTEAFF
>-|few|TRBJ2-7|TRBV4-3
TGCGCCAGCAGCCAAGATCTCAGGGTTGGCTACGAGCAGTACTTC
CASSQDLRVGYEQYF
>TRBD1|-|TRBJ1-6|TRBV27
TGTGCCAGCAGTTTTCTCCGGGACAGGTTAAATTCACCCCTCCACTTT
CASSFLRDRLNSPLHF
>TRBD2|-|TRBJ2-7|TRBV7-9
TGTGCCAGCAGCGTGGGACTAGCGGGTTCCCTCTCCTACGAGCAGTACTTC
CASSVGLAGSLSYEQYF
>TRBD1|-|TRBJ2-7|TRBV5-1
TGCACCAGCAGCTCGACAGGGGGCTCCAGCTACGAGCAGTACTTC
CTSSSTGGSSYEQYF
>TRBD1|many|TRBJ2-2|TRBV7-2
TGTGCCAGCATCCTAAGTCCCGGGACAGGGAACACCGGGGAGCTGTTTTTT
CASILSPGTGNTGELFF
>-|few|TRBJ1-1|TRBV6-6
TGTGCCAGTCTGAGCTTCACTGAAGCTTTCTTT
CASLSFTEAFF
>-|-|TRBJ1-4|TRBV7-9
TGTGCCAGCAGCCCAAAAGGGGTCATTAATGAAAAACTGTTTTTT
CASSPKGVINEKLFF
>-|-|TRBJ2-5|TRBV15
TGTGCCACCAGCCGGAGCGGTATAGGCTTTGAGACCCAGTACTTC
CATSRSGIGFETQYF
>-|-|TRBJ1-6|TRBV3-1
TGTGCCAGCAGCCAAGAGTCCACAGGGCGATCACCCCTCCACTTT
CASSQESTGRSPLHF
>-|-|TRBJ2-1|TRBV3-1
TGTGCCAGCAGCCAGTCCGACAGCTACAATGAGCAGTTCTTC
CASSQSDSYNEQFF
>-|-|TRBJ2-2|TRBV9
TGTGCCAGCAGCCCCCACAGGGCCGGCACCGGGGAGCTGTTTTTT
CASSPHRAGTGELFF
>TRBD2|-|TRBJ2-4|TRBV2
TGTGCCAGCAGCCTAGCGGGATACAAAAACATTCAGTACTTC
CASSLAGYKNIQYF
>-|-|TRBJ1-1|TRBV7-2
TGTGCCAGCAGCTGGGGAATGAGTGGCACTGAAGCTTTCTTT
CASSWGMSGTEAFF
>-|few|TRBJ2-7|TRBV7-2
TGTGCCAGCAGCTTATTAAACCTAGTTGTTTACGAGCAGTACTTC
CASSLLNLVVYEQYF
>TRBD2|-|TRBJ2-1|TRBV25-1
TGTGCCAGCAAGGAACTAGCGGGAGTCGATGAGCAGTTCTTC
CASKELAGVDEQFF
>TRBD1|-|TRBJ1-5|TRBV6-1
TGTGCCAGCAGTGAAGGGACAGGGGGCATTCAGCCCCAGCATTTT
CASSEGTGGIQPQHF
>-|few|TRBJ2-3|TRBV5-1
TGCGCCAGCAGCATACGATATCAAACAGATACGCAGTATTTT
CASSIRYQTDTQYF
>-|few|TRBJ2-3|TRBV20-1
TGCAGTGCTAGATGGCGGGATACGCAGTATTTT
CSARWRDTQYF
>TRBD2|-|TRBJ2-3|TRBV4-1
TGCGCCAGCAGCCAACTTCCAGCGGGAGAGACAGATACGCAGTATTTT
CASSQLPAGETDTQYF
>TRBD1|-|TRBJ2-7|TRBV20-1
TGCAGTGCTAAACCCCGGACAGGCTACGAGCAGTACTTC
CSAKPRTGYEQYF
>TRBD1|few|TRBJ2-3|TRBV12-3/TRBV12-4
TGTGCCAGCACCGGGACAGGGGATGGAGTAGATACGCAGTATTTT
CASTGTGDGVDTQYF
>-|-|TRBJ2-3|TRBV29-1
TGCAGCGTTGATGTGGGGGCCAGCACAGATACGCAGTATTTT
CSVDVGASTDTQYF
>-|few|TRBJ2-7|TRBV10-3
TGTGCCATCAGTGAATCTTCCTGGGGCGAGCAGTACTTC
CAISESSWGEQYF
>-|few|TRBJ2-2|TRBV28
TGTGCCACCGGTGGCTACTCGAACACCGGGGAGCTGTTTTTT
CATGGYSNTGELFF
>-|-|TRBJ2-5|TRBV10-3
TGTGCCATCAGTGAGACGTACGGCCTGGAGACCCAGTACTTC
CAISETYGLETQYF
>-|-|TRBJ1-2|TRBV20-1
TGCAGTGCTAGTCCCAGGGGATCTTGGGGCTACACCTTC
CSASPRGSWGYTF
>-|few|TRBJ2-2|TRBV12-3/TRBV12-4
TGTGCCAGCAGTTCGAGACTAGGGAACACCGGGGAGCTGTTTTTT
CASSSRLGNTGELFF
>-|few|TRBJ1-1|TRBV7-6
TGTGCCAGCAGCTTCGGACGGGGGAACACTGAAGCTTTCTTT
CASSFGRGNTEAFF
>TRBD1|-|TRBJ1-6|TRBV20-1
TGCAGTGCACTGACAGGGGTGAGATCACCCCTCCACTTT
CSALTGVRSPLHF
>-|few|TRBJ1-6|TRBV7-2
TGTGCCAGCAGCTTAAACGGAAATAATTCACCCCTCCACTTT
CASSLNGNNSPLHF
>-|few|TRBJ2-1|TRBV29-1
TGCAGCGTTGGGCTGGCGGGAAACAATGAGCAGTTCTTC
CSVGLAGNNEQFF
>TRBD2|many|TRBJ2-1|TRBV5-5
TGTGCCAGCAGCTTTCTAGCGGGCCAGGTCGGCGATGAGCAGTTCTTC
CASSFLAGQVGDEQFF
>TRBD2|-|TRBJ2-7|TRBV11-2
TGTGCCAGCAGCTTACAGCAGCGGGATTACGAGCAGTACTTC
CASSLQQRDYEQYF